This TCR beta chain comes out of a study of cytomegalovirus exposure and HLA in healthy donors. Study-wide results and caveats: In a later analysis, TCR beta V- and J-gene trimming was associated with a missense DCLRE1C variant. An ancestry cluster, one associated with Asian ancestry, reportedly showed fewer N-insertions than the approximately 670-donor mean in a later analysis. Accurate prediction of HLA-A and HLA-B alleles (for most subjects) was reportedly achieved from TCR beta sequences.

PCR used 60 Vbeta primers and 13 Jbeta primers. This table comes from immunoSEQ multiplex PCR, and its TCRdb copy is limited to in-frame clones, with some not included. The sample holds about 100,000 clones, around 74% seen once. Donors had nominal health at sampling but likely had unrecorded immune exposures. V lost 8 bases, J lost 4 bases, and 13 bases stayed unmatched. This CDR3 region has 17 residues. Germline assignment: CDR1 MDHEN and CDR2 SYDVKM. Of note for this clone: The target antigen is unknown.

The sequenced material came from PBMCs. The chain uses TRBV28 and TRBJ2-2, with TRBD2 identical over 10 bases. The clonotype originates from a man aged 40-55 years in good health and CMV-seropositive. The CDR3 sequence: CASLGASGRAGTGELFF. The CDR3 DNA reads TGTGCCAGCCTGGGGGCTAGCGGGAGAGCGGGCACCGGGGAGCTGTTTTTT.